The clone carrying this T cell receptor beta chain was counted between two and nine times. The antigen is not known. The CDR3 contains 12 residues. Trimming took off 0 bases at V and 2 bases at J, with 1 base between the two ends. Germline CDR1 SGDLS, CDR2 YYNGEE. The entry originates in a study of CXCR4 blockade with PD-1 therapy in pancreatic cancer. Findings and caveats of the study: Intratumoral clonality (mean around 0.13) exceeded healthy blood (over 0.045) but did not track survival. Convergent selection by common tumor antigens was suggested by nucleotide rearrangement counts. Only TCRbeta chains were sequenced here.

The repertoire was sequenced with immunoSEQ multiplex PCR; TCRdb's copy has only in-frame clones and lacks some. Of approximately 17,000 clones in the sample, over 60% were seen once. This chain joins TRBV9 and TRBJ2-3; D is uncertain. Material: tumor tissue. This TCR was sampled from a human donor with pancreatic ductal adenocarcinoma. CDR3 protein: CASSVVTDTQYF. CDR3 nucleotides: TGTGCCAGCAGCGTAGTCACAGATACGCAGTATTTT.